The T cell receptor beta chain described here comes from a study of T cell changes during pregnancy in multiple sclerosis (dated by TCRdb to about 2019). At the level of the whole study: In women with multiple sclerosis, the researchers looked at how the T cell repertoire shifted as pregnancy progressed.

Details on this clone: Which antigen it targets is not known. It has no much larger one-base neighbor in the sample; base qualities were not kept.

The method was the immunoSEQ multiplex PCR assay. In TCRdb, the immuneACCESS table is reduced to in-frame sequences with V and J assigned. These tables do not hold every clone; where another copy was compared, an unresolved V gene accounts for under half, and the others remain unexplained. The sample table shows about 79,000 clones, and around 93% are seen once. The top ten clonotypes cover around 0.75% of the sample. The CDR1 and CDR2 encoded by the germline V gene are SGHDT and YYEEEE. There are 14 amino acids in the CDR3, from cysteine to phenylalanine inclusive. The only DNA kept is the CDR3, 42 bases in frame from the first base. Relative to germline, V is 4 bases shorter and J is 5 bases shorter, with 14 bases between their ends.

Rearrangement joined TRBV5-6 to TRBJ2-3; the D gene assignment is ambiguous. This material consisted of peripheral blood, taken in the second trimester of pregnancy. The source of this sequence is a female donor in good health, enrolled as a control in a pregnancy study. For the CDR3, the sequence is CASSPDSPGDTQYF. The sequenced DNA is TGTGCCAGCAGCCCCGACTCTCCCGGAGATACGCAGTATTTT.